Below, 27 T cell receptor beta chains from the same sample are listed, as sequenced in a study of blood T cell repertoires in COVID-19. Using immunoSEQ multiplex PCR, the repertoire was profiled, and TCRdb retains in-frame clones only, with some absent. The profile shows over 250,000 clones, about 89% of them singletons. Sequenced sample: PBMCs or T cells enriched from blood (not recorded which). These receptors were taken from a man aged 35 to 55 who had recovered from COVID-19.

The rearrangement links TRBV11-3 to TRBJ1-1, with D possibly TRBD1 on 5 matching bases. With 0 bases removed from V and 3 bases from J, the gap between germline ends came to 11 bases. From germline, CDR1 is SGHNT and CDR2 YENEEA. The CDR3 runs 15 residues. The CDR3 coding sequence is TGTGCCAGCAGCTTAGAAGCTACGACAGACACTGAAGCTTTCTTT. It is translated as CASSLEATTDTEAFF.

The chain carries TRBV19 and TRBJ2-1; 10 bases agree with TRBD1. J gave up 4 bases and V 6 bases, and 9 bases lay outside the gene matches. This CDR3 comprises 16 residues. Germline V gives CDR1 LNHDA, CDR2 SQIVND (reference sequence). The CDR3 here is CASRGGTGALYNEQFF. The CDR3, as DNA: TGTGCCAGTAGAGGGGGGACAGGGGCGTTGTACAATGAGCAGTTCTTC.

V gene TRBV19 combines with J gene TRBJ1-4, with a weak D call TRBD1 (5 bases). Germline values: CDR1 LNHDA, CDR2 SQIVND (reference sequence). This CDR3 is built from 17 residues. V was shortened by 3 bases and J by 4 bases, with 18 bases between the two germline ends. Written as DNA, the CDR3 is TGTGCCAGTAGTATTAGTAAACGTTCAGGGAATAATGAAAAACTGTTTTTT. Its translation is CASSISKRSGNNEKLFF.

Only one count was recorded for this clone. The V and J genes are TRBV19 and TRBJ1-2, with D hard to call. V was cut by 5 bases and J by 3 bases, with 16 bases left in between. In germline, CDR1 is LNHDA, CDR2 SQIVND (reference sequence). This CDR3 contains 15 residues. CDR3 in DNA: TGTGCCAGTAGTTCACCGACCCGGGGAGACTATGGCTACACCTTC. Protein sequence: CASSSPTRGDYGYTF.

In its sample, this clone was seen once. J is TRBJ1-4 and V is TRBV2; 9 bases match TRBD1. Looked up from germline, CDR1 is SNHLY and CDR2 is FYNNEI. Losses at the gene ends were 7 bases for V and 7 bases for J; bases not matched to a gene: 7. The CDR3 loop spans 14 amino acids. The CDR3 nucleotides read TGTGCCAGCACCCCGGACAGGGGTGTTGAAAAACTGTTTTTT. This encodes CASTPDRGVEKLFF.

The chain couples TRBV12-5 to TRBJ1-2; 7 bases are shared with TRBD1. The CDR3 has 17 amino acids. The V segment lost 2 bases and the J segment 4 bases; nucleotides outside the gene matches: 13. CDR1 and CDR2 from the germline V gene are LGHNT and FRNRAP. CDR3 coding DNA: TGTGCTAGTGGTTTGCTTTTCGGGAGGGGGCGGGTCTATGGCTACACCTTC. It yields the protein CASGLLFGRGRVYGYTF.

The chain employs TRBV28 and TRBJ1-6; D gene ambiguous. Trimming took 3 bases from V and 8 from J, leaving 14 bases between them. The CDR3 has 15 amino acids. CDR1 is MDHEN, CDR2 SYDVKM, per germline. CDR3 sequence: CASSFVFWRDSPLHF. DNA for the CDR3: TGTGCCAGCAGTTTCGTTTTCTGGAGGGATTCACCCCTCCACTTT.

This sequence joins TRBV30 and TRBJ2-1; D is undetermined. Deletions cut 2 bases from V and 3 bases from J, with 17 bases between. Germline V CDR1 and CDR2: GTSNPN, SVGIG (reference sequence). This CDR3 has 16 residues. In DNA, the CDR3 is TGTGCCTGGAGTTCCCTGGGTGAAAGACTCTACAATGAGCAGTTCTTC. It is translated as CAWSSLGERLYNEQFF.

Only one count was recorded for this clone. J is TRBJ1-2 and V is TRBV6-4, with a weak D call TRBD1 (6 bases). The germline CDR1 and CDR2 sequences are MRHNA and SNTAGT. CDR3 length: 13 amino acids. The germline V and J ends were trimmed by 3 bases and 6 bases, with 11 bases remaining between them. The CDR3: CASSEARGNGYTF. The CDR3 DNA reads as TGTGCCAGCAGTGAGGCCAGGGGAAATGGCTACACCTTC.

The rearrangement links TRBV5-4 to TRBJ2-7; 7 bases match TRBD1. Germline-derived CDR1 and CDR2 are SGHNT and YYREEE (reference sequence). The V segment lost 4 bases and the J segment 4 bases; nucleotides outside the gene matches: 11. CDR3 length: 15 amino acids. CDR3 region: CASSDGQERVYEQYF. The CDR3 coding sequence is TGTGCCAGCAGCGACGGACAGGAGAGAGTATACGAGCAGTACTTC.

The chain has TRBV18 and TRBJ2-7; 13 bases map to TRBD2. The CDR3 contains 18 residues. Unmatched junction bases numbered 10, after V lost 4 bases and J lost 1 base. Germline loops: CDR1 KGHSH, CDR2 LQKENI. CDR3 residues: CASSQTTSGGAVSYEQYF. The CDR3 nucleotides read TGTGCCAGCTCACAAACTACTAGCGGGGGGGCTGTATCCTACGAGCAGTACTTC.

V usage is TRBV19 and J usage is TRBJ2-1; a weak D match, TRBD2 (6 bases). The CDR3 is made up of 15 amino acids. Looked up from germline, CDR1 is LNHDA and CDR2 is SQIVND (reference sequence). Trimming pared 3 bases from V and 1 base from J, leaving 10 bases between. The CDR3 bases are TGTGCCAGTAGTATGGGACTCGAATCCTACAATGAGCAGTTCTTC. This codes for CASSMGLESYNEQFF.

The rearrangement links TRBV4-3 to TRBJ2-2, with D uncertain. Trimming removed 0 bases from V and 0 bases from J, with 8 bases in between. The CDR3 has 16 amino acids. From germline, CDR1 is LGHNA and CDR2 YSLEER. As DNA, the CDR3 is TGCGCCAGCAGCCAAGATACAGCCACGAACACCGGGGAGCTGTTTTTT. This sequence encodes CASSQDTATNTGELFF.

The rearrangement joins TRBV19 to TRBJ1-6; 9 nucleotides line up with TRBD1. The germline V gene encodes CDR1 LNHDA and CDR2 SQIVND (reference sequence). The CDR3 is 15 residues long. J was trimmed by 7 bases and V by 7 bases; bases with no gene match: 8. The CDR3 region is CASKGGQGPNSPLHF. DNA of the CDR3: TGTGCCAGTAAGGGGGGACAGGGTCCGAATTCACCCCTCCACTTT. Full variable domain (outside the CDR3, taken from reference TRBV19 and TRBJ1-6): DGGITQSPKYLFRKEGQNVTLSCEQNLNHDAMYWYRQDPGQGLRLIYYSQIVNDFQKGDIAEGYSVSREKKESFPLTVTSAQKNPTAFYLCASKGGQGPNSPLHFGNGTRLTVT.

Written as DNA, the CDR3 is TGTGCCTGGAGCCTAGACCTGTACCAAGAGACCCAGTACTTC. This sequence encodes CAWSLDLYQETQYF. The chain combines TRBV30 with TRBJ2-5; D gene unclear. The CDR3 has 14 residues. Per the germline V gene, CDR1 is GTSNPN and CDR2 is SVGIG (reference sequence). The V end was cut by 3 bases, the J end by 0 bases, with 11 bases between.

The chain recombines TRBV7-2 with TRBJ1-6, with D tentatively TRBD1 (6 bases). Germline CDR1 and CDR2: SGHTA and FQGNSA. The CDR3 consists of 16 residues. Trimming removed 4 bases from V and 2 bases from J, with 12 bases in between. The CDR3, as DNA: TGTGCCAGCAGCTCCTTTCGACAGGCCTATAATTCACCCCTCCACTTT. Encoded protein: CASSSFRQAYNSPLHF.

The V call is TRBV28, the J call TRBJ1-2; a possible D gene is TRBD1 (5 bases). The CDR3 extends over 12 amino acids. V lost 6 bases to trimming and J lost 4 bases, with 9 bases between them. Germline V gene lookup returns CDR1 MDHEN and CDR2 SYDVKM. The CDR3 DNA sequence: TGTGCCAGCAGGACAGTCCCCTATGGCTACACCTTC. Its translation: CASRTVPYGYTF.

The V and J genes are TRBV4-1 and TRBJ2-7; weak D call: TRBD1 (5 bases). Germline CDR1 reads MGHRA; CDR2 reads YSYEKL. Trimming stripped 1 base from V and 4 bases from J, with 14 bases between. The CDR3 sequence is 15 residues long. Here the CDR3 DNA reads TGCGCCAGCAGCCAAGTTGTCAGGGTCATGTACGAGCAGTACTTC. Translated, it gives CASSQVVRVMYEQYF.

The rearrangement links TRBV29-1 to TRBJ1-1; unclear D gene. Trimming cost V 6 bases and J 0 bases, with 14 bases left between them. CDR3 length equals 14 residues. Germline V gene sequence: CDR1 SQVTM, CDR2 ANQGSEA. Here the CDR3 reads CSVASINLNTEAFF. CDR3 in DNA: TGCAGCGTAGCTAGTATAAATCTGAACACTGAAGCTTTCTTT. The entire variable domain, with the rest obtained from reference TRBV29-1 and TRBJ1-1, is as follows: SAVISQKPSRDICQRGTSLTIQCQVDSQVTMMFWYRQQPGQSLTLIATANQGSEATYESGFVIDKFPISRPNLTFSTLTVSNMSPEDSSIYLCSVASINLNTEAFFGQGTRLTVV.

V gene TRBV29-1 combines with J gene TRBJ2-7, with TRBD1 matching over 10 bases. The CDR3 is made up of 15 amino acids. The germline CDR1 and CDR2 sequences are SQVTM and ANQGSEA. With V trimmed by 4 bases and J by 2 bases, 8 bases remained unmatched. For the CDR3, the DNA is TGCAGCGTTGCGGGAGGACAGGGGGGTGCCTACGAGCAGTACTTC. This translates into CSVAGGQGGAYEQYF.

This clone was detected only once. This rearrangement joins TRBV19 to TRBJ2-1; TRBD2 matches 11 bases. CDR1 is LNHDA and CDR2 is SQIVND in the germline V gene (reference sequence). This CDR3 spans 17 amino acids. After removal of 3 bases from V and 4 bases from J, the junction contained 8 bases not matched to a gene. The CDR3 DNA sequence: TGTGCCAGTAGTATGGGTAGCGGGGGGGCCCTATACAATGAGCAGTTCTTC. It is translated as CASSMGSGGALYNEQFF.

The chain links TRBV6-2 or TRBV6-3 to TRBJ1-5, with 9 bases lining up with TRBD1. V shed 2 bases and J 3 bases; nucleotides not matched to a gene: 8. Germline loops: CDR1 MNHEY, CDR2 SVGEGT. The CDR3 consists of 17 residues. The CDR3 protein is CASSYPTGGDYNQPQHF. DNA for the CDR3: TGTGCCAGCAGTTACCCCACAGGGGGCGATTACAATCAGCCCCAGCATTTT.

This chain joins TRBV13 and TRBJ2-7, with 7 nucleotides matching TRBD2. CDR1 and CDR2 from the germline V gene are PRHDT and FYEKMQ (reference sequence). The CDR3 runs to 15 residues. The trim removed 4 bases at V and 2 bases at J, leaving 8 bases unmatched. CDR3 sequence (DNA): TGTGCCAGCAGCTACCGGACTAGTCTAGCCTACGAGCAGTACTTC. It translates to CASSYRTSLAYEQYF.

This sequence joins TRBV29-1 and TRBJ2-2; TRBD2 matches 9 bases. V dropped 4 bases and J dropped 1; count of bases not matched to a gene: 4. Germline lookup yields CDR1 SQVTM and CDR2 ANQGSEA. This CDR3 has 15 amino acids. CDR3 region: CSVAWRGGNTGELFF. Written as DNA, the CDR3 is TGCAGCGTTGCCTGGCGGGGGGGGAACACCGGGGAGCTGTTTTTT.

This clone was detected only a few times. Here the CDR3 DNA reads TGTGCCAGCAGACCTTCAACCGGGTGGTCTAGCGGGAACACCGGGGAGCTGTTTTTT. It yields the protein CASRPSTGWSSGNTGELFF. This chain links TRBV6-2 or TRBV6-3 with TRBJ2-2, with 7 nucleotides matching TRBD2. Per the germline V gene, CDR1 is MNHEY and CDR2 is SVGEGT. The CDR3 sequence is 19 residues long. After removal of 6 bases from V and 1 base from J, the junction contained 17 bases not matched to a gene.

This clone was picked up a small number of times. The V and J genes are TRBV2 and TRBJ1-5, with 7 bases that match TRBD1. Germline V gene lookup returns CDR1 SNHLY and CDR2 FYNNEI. J was trimmed by 6 bases and V by 6 bases; bases with no gene match: 5. The CDR3 is 13 amino acids. This CDR3 reads CASSEQGSQPQHF. Written as DNA, the CDR3 is TGTGCCAGCAGCGAACAGGGGTCTCAGCCCCAGCATTTT.

This clone was seen just once. The gene calls are TRBV2 and TRBJ2-7, with TRBD1 identical over 9 bases. CDR3 length: 17 residues. Looked up from germline, CDR1 is SNHLY and CDR2 is FYNNEI. V lost 3 bases to trimming and J lost 6 bases; unmatched junction nucleotides: 15. As DNA, the CDR3 is TGTGCCAGCAGTGACGCTGGGACAGGGTTCGTTGCCTCCGAGCAGTACTTC. Translated, it gives CASSDAGTGFVASEQYF.